Listed below are T cell receptor beta chains from one sample, sequenced in a study of cytotoxic CD8 clonotypes in ibrutinib-treated CLL. TCRdb's copy holds only in-frame clones and misses some; the assay was immunoSEQ multiplex PCR. Of 190,000 or so clones detected, roughly 72% appear once; the ten largest clones hold 13%. Source: PBMCs, taken after 24 months of ibrutinib treatment. The receptors originated from a human donor with chronic lymphocytic leukemia. CDR3s include the opening cysteine and the closing phenylalanine or tryptophan. The D gene is left open where the match is weak. Expanded clones get a size class; other rows say once, few or many, or leave the size out.

size,D,J,V,DNA,CDR3
.,.,TRBJ1-5,TRBV15,TGTGCCACCAGCAGAGACCGATCCGCGGAGGGCAGGGGACCGCAGCCCCAGCATTTT,CATSRDRSAEGRGPQPQHF
.,.,TRBJ2-1,TRBV6-6,TGTGCCAGCAGTACCCCAACGGCGGGGCAGTTCTTC,CASSTPTAGQFF
few,.,TRBJ2-2,TRBV29-1,TGCAGCGTCAAAAAGGTCTCCGGGGAGCTGTTTTTT,CSVKKVSGELFF
few,.,TRBJ2-6,TRBV19,TGTGCCAGTAGTAAGAGCACTGGGGCCAACGTCCTGACTTTC,CASSKSTGANVLTF
.,TRBD1,TRBJ1-2,TRBV9,TGTGCCAGCAGCGGGTTGGGACAGCGAATTAATGGCTACACCTTC,CASSGLGQRINGYTF
once,.,TRBJ1-2,TRBV30,TGTGCCTGGATATCCGGGCAGTTTAATGGCTACACCTTC,CAWISGQFNGYTF
.,TRBD2,TRBJ2-3,TRBV5-1,TGCGCCAGCAGCCAAGGACCCTTAGCGGGAGATATAGATACGCAGTATTTT,CASSQGPLAGDIDTQYF
.,.,TRBJ2-1,TRBV4-1,TGCGCCAGCAGCCAAGGACGCCAGAGAGGATTTTCCTACAATGAGCAGTTCTTC,CASSQGRQRGFSYNEQFF
.,TRBD2,TRBJ2-7,TRBV6-5,TGTGCCAGCAGCCGTGGACTAGCGGGAGAGCAGTACTTC,CASSRGLAGEQYF
.,TRBD2,TRBJ2-7,TRBV27,TGTGCCAGCAGTTTTAGCGGGGGGCCCTACGAGCAGTACTTC,CASSFSGGPYEQYF
.,.,TRBJ2-1,TRBV7-6,.,CASSVLRAGGTGEQFF
.,.,TRBJ2-1,TRBV7-8,TGTGCCAGCAGCTTACCTCCGGGCAGGTTTGAGCAGTTCTTC,CASSLPPGRFEQFF
few,TRBD1,TRBJ1-2,TRBV5-1,TGCGCCAGCAGCGTGGGGACAGGGGGCTATGGCTACACCTTC,CASSVGTGGYGYTF
.,.,TRBJ1-2,TRBV29-1,TGCAGCGTTGAAGGCCAGGCGCGTGGCTACACCTTC,CSVEGQARGYTF
.,.,TRBJ2-7,TRBV7-6,TGTGCCAGCAGCTTAGACGGGGGAGCCTACGAGCAGTACTTC,CASSLDGGAYEQYF
few,.,TRBJ1-5,TRBV7-3,TGTGCCAGCAGCAGAGGGGTGCAGCCCCAGCATTTT,CASSRGVQPQHF
few,.,TRBJ2-7,TRBV7-8,TGTGCCAGCAGCTTAACAGGGTACGAGCAGTACTTC,CASSLTGYEQYF
few,TRBD1,TRBJ2-5,TRBV27,TGTGCCAGCAGTCCCAGGGACAGGGTAGAGACCCAGTACTTC,CASSPRDRVETQYF
.,.,TRBJ1-3,TRBV11-3,TGTGCCAGCAGCTTACCTATGACTTTGACAGATGGAAACACCATATATTTT,CASSLPMTLTDGNTIYF
.,.,TRBJ2-7,TRBV11-2,TGTGCCAGCACCCCCGGACGGCTCACCTACGAGCAGTACTTC,CASTPGRLTYEQYF
.,TRBD2,TRBJ2-7,TRBV7-8,TGTGCCAGCAGCTTACGTTGGCGGGAGAGATACGAGCAGTACTTC,CASSLRWRERYEQYF
.,.,TRBJ2-2,TRBV6-4,TGTGCCAGCGGGGGGACCCCCGGAACCGGGGAGCTGTTTTTT,CASGGTPGTGELFF
.,.,TRBJ2-1,TRBV30,TGTGCCTGGAGTTTTATCCGGGATGAGCAGTTCTTC,CAWSFIRDEQFF
.,TRBD2,TRBJ2-1,TRBV19,TGTGCCAGCCGACTAGCGGGGGAAAATGAGCAGTTCTTC,CASRLAGENEQFF
.,.,TRBJ1-2,TRBV5-3,TGTGCCAGAAGCTCCGGGACATGTAACTATGGCTACACCTTC,CARSSGTCNYGYTF
.,.,TRBJ2-3,TRBV6-1,TGTGCCAGCAGTACCTTCGGACAGGATACGCAGTATTTT,CASSTFGQDTQYF
few,.,TRBJ1-5,TRBV6-5,TGTGCCAGCAGTCCTATGGCAGGATGGGAGCCCCAGCATTTT,CASSPMAGWEPQHF
.,TRBD1,TRBJ1-1,TRBV7-9,TGTGCCAGCAGCTTAGGACAGGGCAGCACTGAAGCTTTCTTT,CASSLGQGSTEAFF
.,.,TRBJ1-2,TRBV30,TGTGCCTGGAGTGTACTTGGAGGGAGAGGTGGCTACACCTTC,CAWSVLGGRGGYTF
.,TRBD2,TRBJ2-1,TRBV11-2,TGTGCCAGCAGCTTAACTAGCGGGAGGGCCGCGGTCAATGAGCAGTTCTTC,CASSLTSGRAAVNEQFF
.,.,TRBJ2-2,TRBV7-3,TGTGCCAGCAGCCGGCGACGGAGTTCGAACACCGGGGAGCTGTTTTTT,CASSRRRSSNTGELFF
.,TRBD1,TRBJ2-3,TRBV5-6,TGTGCCAGCACCAGACAGGGAGGCACAGATACGCAGTATTTT,CASTRQGGTDTQYF
.,TRBD2,TRBJ2-3,TRBV5-1,TGCGCCAGCAGCCATCGAGCGGGAGAGGTTGCAGATACGCAGTATTTT,CASSHRAGEVADTQYF
.,.,TRBJ2-7,TRBV18,TGTGCCAGCTCACCAGCCACGGGGTATTCCGAGCAGTACTTC,CASSPATGYSEQYF
.,.,TRBJ2-2,TRBV1,TGCACCAGCAGCCAAGGGACTAGCGGGAGGAAGAACACCGGGGAGCTGTTTTTT,CTSSQGTSGRKNTGELFF
.,TRBD2,TRBJ2-3,TRBV11-2,TGTGCCAGCAGCTATAGCGGGGGGGCTAGCACAGATACGCAGTATTTT,CASSYSGGASTDTQYF
.,.,TRBJ2-1,TRBV27,TGTGCCAGCAGCCAAGGCGGGTACAATGAGCAGTTCTTC,CASSQGGYNEQFF
few,.,TRBJ2-7,TRBV5-3,TGTGCCAGAAGCGGGGGCTGGGGCTTAGCGTCAGAGCAGTACTTC,CARSGGWGLASEQYF
.,TRBD2,TRBJ2-1,TRBV27,TGTGCCAGCAGTTTATCTGAGGCGGGAGGGTACCCCGGCAATGAGCAGTTCTTC,CASSLSEAGGYPGNEQFF
.,TRBD1,TRBJ2-5,TRBV10-3,TGTGCCATCAGTGATAACAGGGGCCAAGAGACCCAGTACTTC,CAISDNRGQETQYF
.,.,TRBJ1-2,TRBV5-1,TGCGCCAGCAGCTCGGGCCACCCCGGGGGGAACTCGGGCTATGGCTACACCTTC,CASSSGHPGGNSGYGYTF
.,TRBD1,TRBJ1-2,TRBV28,TGTGCCAGCAGTTTTCGAGGGACAGGGCCTCATGGCTACACCTTC,CASSFRGTGPHGYTF
.,.,TRBJ1-4,TRBV23-1,TGCGCCAGCTGCACGGGACTTTCGGAAAAACTGTTTTTT,CASCTGLSEKLFF
few,.,TRBJ1-5,TRBV4-3,TGCGCCAGCAGCCAAGGGCCCGAGAATCAGCCCCAGCATTTT,CASSQGPENQPQHF
few,.,TRBJ1-1,TRBV28,TGTGCCAGCAGTCCATGGCGACCGAACACTGAAGCTTTCTTT,CASSPWRPNTEAFF
.,.,TRBJ2-7,TRBV18,TGTGCCAGCTCACCAGTACTATCATACGAGCAGTACTTC,CASSPVLSYEQYF